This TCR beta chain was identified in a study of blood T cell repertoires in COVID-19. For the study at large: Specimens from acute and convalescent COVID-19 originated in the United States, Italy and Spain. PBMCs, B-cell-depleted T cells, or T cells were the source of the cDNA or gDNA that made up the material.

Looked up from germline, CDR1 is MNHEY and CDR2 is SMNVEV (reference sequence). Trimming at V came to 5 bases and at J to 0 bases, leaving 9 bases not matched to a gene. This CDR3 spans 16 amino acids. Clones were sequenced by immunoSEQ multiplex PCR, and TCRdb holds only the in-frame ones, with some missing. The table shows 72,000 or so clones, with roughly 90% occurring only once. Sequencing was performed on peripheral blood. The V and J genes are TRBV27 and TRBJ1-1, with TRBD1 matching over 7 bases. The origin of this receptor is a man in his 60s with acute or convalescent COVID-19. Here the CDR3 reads CASSTITGTVNTEAFF. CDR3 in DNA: TGTGCCAGCAGTACAATAACCGGGACAGTGAACACTGAAGCTTTCTTT.